The T cell receptor (beta chain) under discussion was sequenced for a study of blood T cell repertoires in COVID-19. Study background: In each case, the material was cDNA or gDNA derived from T cells, B-cell-depleted T cells, or PBMCs.

V shed 3 bases and J shed 0 bases, with 8 bases lying between them. Germline V lookup: CDR1 MDHEN, CDR2 SYDVKM. The CDR3 sequence is 14 residues long. Produced via immunoSEQ multiplex PCR; TCRdb's table is partial and in-frame only. Here the sample spans a few hundred thousand clones, roughly nine tenths being singletons. The chain uses TRBV28 and TRBJ1-2; D is undetermined. This clonotype was obtained from a man between 18 and 29 years old with active or convalescent COVID-19. The sample taken for sequencing was peripheral blood. The DNA for the CDR3 is TGTGCCAGCAGTTTCGCCGGTACTAACTATGGCTACACCTTC. Its protein is CASSFAGTNYGYTF.